This TCR beta chain was captured in a study of T cells in Graves' hyperthyroidism and ophthalmopathy (dated by TCRdb to about 2019). A note on the overall study: Peripheral blood samples were taken at the time of initial diagnosis, prior to any treatment. The paper reports TCR Vbeta CDR3 sequencing of fewer than 150 peripheral blood samples: 40 to 45 ophthalmopathy, around 80 hyperthyroidism and approximately 17 progressor patients. Whether ophthalmopathy could be predicted prospectively was tested in an independent validation cohort made up of under 20 hyperthyroidism patients plus 17 patients who later progressed to ophthalmopathy. Following sampling, methimazole starting at 30 mg daily was given to hyperthyroidism patients, and high-dose intravenous methylprednisolone was given to ophthalmopathy patients. TCR V-J signatures able to tell the groups apart were searched for in a discovery cohort of around 95 patients, of whom 40 to 45 had Graves' ophthalmopathy and about 60 had stable Graves' hyperthyroidism. The 95 to 100 discovery patients were divided at random into training and test sets in a 7:3 ratio. Thyroid tissue and blood T-cell repertoires from six Graves' hyperthyroidism patients were also compared in the study. Study-wide conclusions, independent of this receptor: Blood samples also contained most of the expanded thyroid clonotypes (frequency above 0.001), which suggests that blood repertoires may reflect thyroid immune responses. Sample size was not statistically predetermined, and blinding of investigators to group allocation was not performed. During validation, the model predicted progression to ophthalmopathy a median of approximately 6.5 months ahead of onset, with almost 71% sensitivity and around 73% specificity. In cross-validation, a model built on a 13 V-J signature told ophthalmopathy apart from stable hyperthyroidism with approximately 90% sensitivity and about 81% specificity, and in testing the same model reached 80%/75%.

Ophthalmopathy patients had moderately to severely active disease, with a Clinical Activity Score of 3 or more, a NOSPECS grade of 4 or more, and a disease duration of less than 3 months. Exclusion was applied to patients with uncontrolled infections, other autoimmune diseases, pregnancy or lactation. Diagnoses were based on clinical symptoms, serum thyroxine and TRAb, thyroid ultrasound and orbital computed tomography. Ficoll-Paque density gradient centrifugation was used to isolate PBMCs from around 10 ml of fresh peripheral blood. Total RNA was extracted with Trizol reagent, and quality was checked on an Agilent 2100 Bioanalyzer. There are 16 amino acids in the CDR3, from cysteine to phenylalanine inclusive. Of all the DNA, just the CDR3 is kept, 48 bases in frame from base 1. V drops 3 bases and J drops 0 bases, leaving 12 bases in between. Amplification of TCR beta CDR3 regions was carried out from RNA transcripts. For the first round of RT-PCR on the TCR CDR3, the HTBI primer set was used together with the Qiagen OneStep RT-PCR kit. Libraries were constructed in a second round of multiplex PCR, after which size selection and purification were carried out. Libraries were sequenced paired-end with 100 bp reads on an Illumina HiSeq2000. The authors' pipeline ran thus. SOAPnuke was used to process the raw data, with reads discarded if the reads contained adapters or uncalled bases, had a mean Phred below 15, or lacked an exact constant-primer or identifier match. High-quality paired reads were merged with COPE v1.2.5, and unique nucleotide sequences were defined as clonotypes. MiTCR v1.1 was used to align clonotypes to the IMGT TRBV, TRBD and TRBJ reference segments. The analysis was restricted to V-J combinations with a frequency above 0.0001, which together covered roughly 99% of the repertoires. A TCS score was defined as the ratio between F50 (clonal expansion) and ExV (chaos), using BLOSUM62-based TCRdist between CDR3 peptides within each V-J. Welch's t-statistics and random forest reduced approximately 520 V-J features to 10 to 15, which were used in a naive Bayes classifier (R e1071). Clones were called with MiXCR by TCRdb after fastp trimmed the public reads at Q25, and only in-frame beta chains were retained. Each CDR3 protein gets just one entry, which takes the most common genes and DNA from the rows behind it. The V and J calls were determined by TCRdb, not by the authors. The sample has 300,000 to 350,000 distinct CDR3 sequences on record, 15% to 20% of them singletons. The leading ten clones occupy about a sixth of the sample.

There are many counts of this clonotype. Its target antigen remains unknown. No base-level quality is on record; no much larger clone is a single base apart. This receptor chain uses TRBV12-3 or TRBV12-4 and TRBJ1-3; the D segment cannot be called with confidence. Sequenced: blood. The clonotype originates from a woman aged 40 to 50 with Graves' ophthalmopathy. The nucleotide sequence reads TGTGCCAGCAGTTTTTACCACCCTAGCTCTGGAAACACCATATATTTT. This codes for CASSFYHPSSGNTIYF.